This TCR beta chain was obtained from a study of OX40 agonist ivuxolimab in advanced cancers. General notes on the study: Ivuxolimab was an agonistic, fully human IgG2 monoclonal antibody directed against OX40 (CD134), a costimulatory receptor. Intravenous ivuxolimab was administered to patients every 2 weeks at six dose levels: 0.01, 0.1, 0.3, 1.5, 3 and 10 mg/kg. Among the roughly 50 dose-escalation patients, some 19 had hepatocellular carcinoma, approximately 15 melanoma, 9 renal cell carcinoma and 9 head and neck cancer. The dose-escalation cohort was roughly 87% male with a mean age of roughly 60 years, ranging from roughly 20 to 80. Patients were allowed to have had prior anti-PD-1, anti-PD-L1 or anti-CTLA-4 therapy, and 40% of the dose-escalation patients had previously received checkpoint inhibitors. Three dose-escalation patients achieved partial responses, one with hepatocellular carcinoma and two with cutaneous melanoma. The point of sequencing TCRbeta in the periphery was to test whether ivuxolimab changed TCR sequence diversity and drove clonal T-cell expansion. The paper reports the monotherapy dose-escalation portion (N ≈ 52 patients) of the phase I ivuxolimab trial. General study outcomes and caveats: Partial responders in the 0.1-3.0 mg/kg groups had among the lowest normalized peripheral clonal expansion, especially among CD8+ T cells. At doses of 0.1 to 3.0 mg/kg, clonal expansion of both CD4+ and CD8+ T cells in blood was seen between baseline and week 6. The antigen specificity of the peripheral T cells that underwent clonal expansion was not determined. After ivuxolimab, more expanded clones were found on average in CD8+ T cells than in CD4+ T cells. Low levels of normalized T-cell clonal expansion were also seen in some nonresponding patients.

For sequencing of the TCRbeta CDR3 region, genomic DNA was extracted from the sorted cells. The immunoSEQ Assay was used for sequencing of TCRbeta CDR3 regions. Sourced from immuneACCESS, this table was stored by TCRdb with only in-frame sequences that have V and J called. A share of the clones is absent; for the studies checked, an unresolved V gene accounts for under half, and the remainder has no known explanation. Within this sample are around 100,000 clones, with 80% to 95% of them counted one time only. Clones ranked in the top ten supply 0.45% to 0.65% of the sample. On this clone: Its cognate antigen has yet to be identified. Base quality data are lacking; no much larger clone is found one base away.

Patients with a history of autoimmune disease or receiving systemic immunosuppression were excluded from the trial. Peripheral blood for TCR sequencing was collected from all dose cohorts at baseline, on cycle 4 day 1, and on cycle 7 day 1. The samples were drawn from a first-in-human, open-label, multicenter phase I dose-escalation trial of ivuxolimab. Adults with locally advanced or metastatic melanoma, renal cell, hepatocellular, or head and neck squamous cell carcinoma were enrolled in the trial. CD4+ and CD8+ T cells were sorted separately from peripheral blood before TCR sequencing. There are 16 amino acids in the CDR3, from cysteine to phenylalanine inclusive. The entry retains the CDR3 DNA only, 48 bases that are in frame from base 1. Here V drops 4 bases and J drops 2 bases, and the junction holds 8 bases not matched to any gene. From a lookup of the germline V gene, CDR1 and CDR2 are SGHTA and FQGNSA.

Here the chain combines TRBV7-2 and TRBJ2-4, and TRBD1 aligns with 7 junction nucleotides. Source: CD4+ or CD8+ T cells sorted from blood, taken in a trial of the OX40 agonist ivuxolimab. This receptor was obtained from an adult with an advanced solid tumor such as melanoma, head and neck, liver or kidney cancer. The CDR3 loop reads CASSYRGGLTKNIQYF. The nucleotides read TGTGCCAGCAGCTACAGGGGCGGTTTAACCAAAAACATTCAGTACTTC.